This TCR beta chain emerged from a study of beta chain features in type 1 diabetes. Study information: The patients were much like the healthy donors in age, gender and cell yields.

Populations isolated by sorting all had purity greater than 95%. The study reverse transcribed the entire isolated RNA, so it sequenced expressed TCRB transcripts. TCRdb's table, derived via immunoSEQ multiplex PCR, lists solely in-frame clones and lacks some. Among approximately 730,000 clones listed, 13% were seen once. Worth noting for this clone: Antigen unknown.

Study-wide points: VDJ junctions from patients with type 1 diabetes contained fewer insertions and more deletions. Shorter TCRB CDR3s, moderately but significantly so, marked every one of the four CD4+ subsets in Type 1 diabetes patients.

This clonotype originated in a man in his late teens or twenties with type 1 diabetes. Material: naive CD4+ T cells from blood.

This chain's CDR3 is CARPAGETEAFF. CDR3 bases: TGTGCCAGACCCGCAGGGGAGACTGAAGCTTTCTTT. The genes are TRBV21-1 and TRBJ1-1; TRBD1, the table's D call, was not compared with the DNA. TRBV21-1 is termed a pseudogene. The CDR3 length is 12 residues.